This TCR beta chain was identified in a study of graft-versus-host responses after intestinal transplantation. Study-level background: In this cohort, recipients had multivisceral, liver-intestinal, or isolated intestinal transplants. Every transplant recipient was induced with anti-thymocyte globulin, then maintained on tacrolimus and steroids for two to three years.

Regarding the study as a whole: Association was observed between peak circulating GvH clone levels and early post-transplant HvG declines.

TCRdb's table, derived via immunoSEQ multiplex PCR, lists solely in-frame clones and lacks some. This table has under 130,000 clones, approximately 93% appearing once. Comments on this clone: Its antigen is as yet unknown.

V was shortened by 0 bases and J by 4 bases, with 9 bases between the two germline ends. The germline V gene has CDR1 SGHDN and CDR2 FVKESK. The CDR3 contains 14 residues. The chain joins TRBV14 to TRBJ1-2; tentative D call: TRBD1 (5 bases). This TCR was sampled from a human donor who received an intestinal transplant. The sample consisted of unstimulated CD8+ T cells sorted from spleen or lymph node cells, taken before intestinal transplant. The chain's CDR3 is CASSQDRGVYGYTF. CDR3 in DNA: TGTGCCAGCAGCCAAGACCGAGGGGTCTATGGCTACACCTTC.